Detailed here is one TCR beta chain. This specimen comes from a study of blood T cell repertoires in COVID-19. CDR3 size: 13 residues. Losses at the gene ends were 3 bases for V and 13 bases for J; bases not matched to a gene: 12. Germline CDR1 and CDR2: LGHNA and YNFKEQ. As originally analysed: Amplification of reference gene primers was used by the study to estimate nucleated cell counts. Profiled with immunoSEQ multiplex PCR; TCRdb holds only in-frame clones, not every one. The V and J calls and clone size were taken over from that table, and D and trimming were inferred from the DNA. Counted here are some 140,000 clones, 79% occurring once; the ten biggest clones make up approximately 3.6%.

This receptor was taken from a man aged 60 to 69 with acute or convalescent COVID-19. Sequencing used peripheral blood. The chain couples TRBV4-2 to TRBJ2-7, with 7 bases that match TRBD1. Here the CDR3 reads CASSQDTTGKSYF. The CDR3 DNA sequence: TGTGCCAGCAGCCAGGATACGACAGGGAAGTCATACTTC.